The 2 T cell receptor beta chains listed next were all sequenced from one sample in a study of blood T cell repertoires in COVID-19. Profiling relied on immunoSEQ multiplex PCR, and the TCRdb table lists in-frame clones only, not all of them. This sample carries some 270,000 clones, roughly 85% of them seen once, and the ten largest clones take approximately 9%. The source material was PBMCs or T cells enriched from blood (not recorded which). Receptors were obtained from a woman in her forties or fifties with acute COVID-19.

This sequence joins TRBV5-6 and TRBJ2-7; the D is unclear. The CDR3 loop spans 14 amino acids. Germline values: CDR1 SGHDT, CDR2 YYEEEE. Trimming cost V 0 bases and J 2 bases, with 9 bases left between them. The CDR3 sequence: CASSLERRTYEQYF. DNA of the CDR3: TGTGCCAGCAGCTTGGAAAGGAGAACCTACGAGCAGTACTTC.

The chain employs TRBV5-1 and TRBJ1-2; TRBD1 aligns across 12 bases. The CDR3 sequence is 19 residues long. V lost 4 bases, J lost 2 bases, and 15 bases stayed unmatched. Germline V gene sequence: CDR1 SGHRS, CDR2 YFSETQ. The CDR3 DNA follows: TGCGCCAGCAGCCAGGGGACAGGGGGCGCGCCGATTAGAAACTATGGCTACACCTTC. Protein product: CASSQGTGGAPIRNYGYTF. Variable domain in full (rest from reference TRBV5-1 and TRBJ1-2): KAGVTQTPRYLIKTRGQQVTLSCSPISGHRSVSWYQQTPGQGLQFLFEYFSETQRNKGNFPGRFSGRQFSNSRSEMNVSTLELGDSALYLCASSQGTGGAPIRNYGYTFGSGTRLTVV.